This TCR beta chain derives from a study of blood T cells in healthy people across ages. Study-level points and caveats: Diversity estimates from one million T cells were considered underestimates. Per million T cells, TCR beta diversity dropped roughly linearly as age increased. Unsorted PBMCs ruled out conclusive naive versus antigen-experienced comparison.

V dropped 5 bases and J dropped 3 bases, with 14 bases sitting between them. Looked up from germline, CDR1 is SGHNT and CDR2 is YENEEA. This CDR3 spans 14 amino acids. The people who gave samples were healthy Caucasians from Russia, aged roughly 6 to 100. A second PCR, run for about 7 to 11 cycles, used a sample-barcoded 5' primer plus a J-beta primer mix. TCRdb independently ran MiXCR on the 5' RACE reads; one entry per CDR3 protein. The table has around 900,000 distinct CDR3 sequences, under 35% seen once. This clonotype was detected ten times or more. Its antigen is still unknown. The TCR comes from a woman aged 80 or over in good health. The chain combines TRBV11-3 with TRBJ2-7; the D gene is possibly TRBD2 (8 bases). Sequencing was carried out using blood. CDR3 residues: CASSRRGDSYEQYF. DNA of the CDR3: TGTGCCAGCAGCAGGCGGGGGGACAGCTACGAGCAGTACTTC.